This T cell receptor (beta chain) was obtained from a study of blood T cell repertoires in COVID-19. This CDR3 is built from 15 residues. CDR1 and CDR2 (germline): MDHEN, SYDVKM. V gave up 3 bases and J gave up 0 bases, with 8 bases separating them. Sequencing used immunoSEQ multiplex PCR; TCRdb keeps in-frame clones, though not all of them. The repertoire has a few hundred thousand clones, about 90% of them found once; the top ten carry approximately 1.9%. Note on this clone: The sample has other DNA sequences that encode this CDR3 too.

Sequenced material: PBMCs or T cells enriched from blood (not recorded which). The sequence was collected from a man aged 40-49 years in a cohort exposed to, infected with or recovered from COVID-19 (not recorded which). V gene TRBV28 combines with J gene TRBJ1-4; D is uncertain. The CDR3 coding sequence is TGTGCCAGCAGTTTGCCGGGGACAACTAATGAAAAACTGTTTTTT. Protein: CASSLPGTTNEKLFF.